This TCR beta chain was sequenced for a study of cytomegalovirus exposure and HLA in healthy donors. Overall study: Of all 400 or so donors who were genotyped, roughly 81% belonged to the Caucasian-associated ancestry cluster. Points from the study as a whole: Being productive about 87% or about 30% of the time was typical of most TCR beta V segments in an earlier analysis. In a later analysis, V- and J-gene trimming of beta chains associated with a DCLRE1C missense variant, replicated independently.

Vbeta (60) and Jbeta (13) primers were used in the PCR. Generated by immunoSEQ multiplex PCR, the TCRdb table keeps only in-frame clones and is missing some. The sample has over 150,000 clones, roughly 76% seen once. Note on this clone: The antigen is undetermined.

The CDR3 is 16 residues long. Germline lookup yields CDR1 SGHKS and CDR2 YYEKEE (reference sequence). V trimming: 0 bases; J trimming: 4 bases; junction bases outside the gene matches: 6. Sample: PBMCs. J is TRBJ2-1 and V is TRBV5-5, with 8 bases aligning to TRBD2. This sequence originates from a woman aged 45-65 years in good health and CMV-seronegative. The CDR3 sequence: CASSLEDLAGYNEQFF. The CDR3 region has the DNA TGTGCCAGCAGCTTGGAGGATCTAGCGGGTTACAATGAGCAGTTCTTC.